Below are 10 T cell receptor beta chains sequenced from a single sample in a study of blood T cell repertoires in COVID-19. Sequencing used immunoSEQ multiplex PCR; TCRdb keeps in-frame clones, though not all of them. The data show a few hundred thousand clones, around 85% seen once. Sequencing input: peripheral blood. The receptors originated from a human donor with COVID-19, enrolled during active disease. The donor label of this sample is uncertain.

The count of this clone is one. The chain links TRBV19 to TRBJ1-2; 7 bases match TRBD1. Per the germline V gene, CDR1 is LNHDA and CDR2 is SQIVND (reference sequence). This CDR3 spans 13 amino acids. V lost 3 bases, J lost 8 bases, and 6 bases stayed unmatched. This CDR3 is CASSIRQGSGYTF. Here the CDR3 DNA reads TGTGCCAGTAGTATTCGACAGGGATCGGGCTACACCTTC.

V gene TRBV28 combines with J gene TRBJ1-1; no clear D gene. The CDR3 runs 13 residues. V shed 5 bases and J shed 6 bases, with 13 bases lying between them. From germline, CDR1 is MDHEN and CDR2 SYDVKM. For the CDR3, the DNA is TGTGCCAGCAGTCCAGAAGTATTCCCTGAAGCTTTCTTT. It yields the protein CASSPEVFPEAFF.

For the CDR3, the DNA is TGCGCCAGCAGCCACCCGGGAGACAGTTCGGACACTGAAGCTTTCTTT. Protein: CASSHPGDSSDTEAFF. The chain links TRBV23-1 to TRBJ1-1; maybe TRBD1 (5 bases). TRBV23-1 is sorted into the ORF group, with uncertain function. Trimming removed 6 bases at V and 3 bases at J, with 20 bases between. This CDR3 contains 16 residues.

The chain links TRBV4-2 to TRBJ1-4; 8 bases fit TRBD1. J gave up 6 bases and V 4 bases, and 4 bases lay outside the gene matches. Germline values: CDR1 LGHNA, CDR2 YNFKEQ. The CDR3 is 14 residues long. This CDR3 reads CASSRRTGHEKLFF. DNA of the CDR3: TGTGCCAGCAGCCGCCGGACAGGGCATGAAAAACTGTTTTTT.

This clone was seen a single time. V gene TRBV6-2 or TRBV6-3 combines with J gene TRBJ2-3; a possible D gene is TRBD2 (6 bases). Per the germline V gene, CDR1 is MNHEY and CDR2 is SVGEGT. V lost 5 bases and J lost 4, with 19 bases in between. The CDR3 loop spans 16 amino acids. Written as DNA, the CDR3 is TGTGCCAGCAGTCCCCGGCGTGATAGCGGCGCAGATACGCAGTATTTT. Its protein is CASSPRRDSGADTQYF.

V usage is TRBV7-8 and J usage is TRBJ2-7; D remains ambiguous. The ends were cut back, 5 bases at V and 1 base at J, with 9 bases in the middle. Per germline, CDR1 SGHVS and CDR2 FQNEAQ. The CDR3 contains 13 residues. As DNA, the CDR3 is TGTGCCAGCAGCCCGATGGCTTCCTACGAGCAGTACTTC. Amino acid sequence: CASSPMASYEQYF.

The chain couples TRBV5-1 to TRBJ2-3; D is possibly TRBD1 (6 bases). This CDR3 has 16 amino acids. The V gene's germline CDR1 is SGHRS and CDR2 YFSETQ. The germline V and J ends were trimmed by 4 bases and 0 bases, with 15 bases remaining between them. The CDR3 protein is CASSKPDSPSTDTQYF. CDR3 nucleotides: TGCGCCAGCAGCAAACCGGACAGTCCTAGCACAGATACGCAGTATTTT.

V is TRBV7-3 and J is TRBJ2-2, with D unresolved. The CDR3 runs 13 residues. CDR1 and CDR2 (germline): SGHTA, FQGTGA. Trimming pared 5 bases from V and 4 bases from J, leaving 8 bases between. CDR3 sequence reads: CASSPVVTGELFF. The CDR3 DNA reads TGTGCCAGCAGCCCGGTGGTCACCGGGGAGCTGTTTTTT.

The J gene is TRBJ1-5, the V gene TRBV3-1 (or the pseudogene TRBV3-2); D may be TRBD1 (5 bases). CDR1 and CDR2 (germline): LGHDT, YNNKEL (reference sequence). Trimming stripped 4 bases from V and 8 bases from J, with 18 bases between. The CDR3 runs to 15 residues. CDR3 in amino acids: CASSLGTPPKEPQHF. CDR3 DNA sequence: TGTGCCAGCAGCCTCGGGACTCCCCCCAAGGAGCCCCAGCATTTT.

This clone was detected once. This sequence joins TRBV27 and TRBJ1-1; 7 bases map to TRBD1. CDR1 is MNHEY, CDR2 SMNVEV, per germline (reference sequence). With V trimmed by 6 bases and J by 1 base, 5 bases remained unmatched. The CDR3 contains 14 residues. CDR3 protein: CASSPRGENTEAFF. CDR3 nucleotides: TGTGCCAGCAGCCCCAGGGGGGAGAACACTGAAGCTTTCTTT.